The T cell receptor (beta chain) described here comes from a study of blood T cells in healthy people across ages. The CDR3 extends over 17 amino acids. Germline CDR1 is SGHRS and CDR2 is YFSETQ. The V gene lost 0 bases and the J gene lost 1 base, with 16 bases spanning the gap. For the second PCR, which ran for roughly 6 to 11 cycles, a sample-barcoded 5' primer and a J-beta primer mix were used. Every cDNA was tagged by a template-switch adaptor with 12 random nucleotides. One entry per CDR3 protein, called by TCRdb with MiXCR from the 5' RACE reads. The table lists approximately 760,000 distinct CDR3 sequences, roughly 25% of them singletons. This sample was shared with a second study, whose subject was T cells of mothers and their children.

The V and J genes are TRBV5-1 and TRBJ2-5; maybe TRBD2 (6 bases). The source of this sequence is a boy aged 5-17 years in good health. The sample was blood. The CDR3 is CASSLGAGGDSQETQYF. CDR3 in DNA: TGCGCCAGCAGCTTGGGAGCCGGGGGAGACTCCCAAGAGACCCAGTACTTC. The variable domain in full, completed from reference TRBV5-1 and TRBJ2-5, reads KAGVTQTPRYLIKTRGQQVTLSCSPISGHRSVSWYQQTPGQGLQFLFEYFSETQRNKGNFPGRFSGRQFSNSRSEMNVSTLELGDSALYLCASSLGAGGDSQETQYFGPGTRLLVL.